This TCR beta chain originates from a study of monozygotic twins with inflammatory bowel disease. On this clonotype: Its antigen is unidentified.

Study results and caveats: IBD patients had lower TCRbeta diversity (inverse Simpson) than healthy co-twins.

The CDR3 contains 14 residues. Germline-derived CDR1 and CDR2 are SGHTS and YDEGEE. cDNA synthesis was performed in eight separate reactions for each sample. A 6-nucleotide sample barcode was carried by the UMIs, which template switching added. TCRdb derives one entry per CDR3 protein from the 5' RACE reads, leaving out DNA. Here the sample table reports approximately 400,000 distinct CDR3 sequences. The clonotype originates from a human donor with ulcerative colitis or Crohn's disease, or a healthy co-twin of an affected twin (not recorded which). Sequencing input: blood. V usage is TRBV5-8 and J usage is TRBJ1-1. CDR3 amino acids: CASSSPGLGTEAFF.